This TCR beta chain emerged from a study of blood T cell repertoires in COVID-19. Patients at the Seattle site were enrolled during active infection and followed longitudinally. The CDR3 is 14 amino acids. Germline V gives CDR1 SNHLY, CDR2 FYNNEI. Trimming cost V 3 bases and J 1 base, with 9 bases left between them. In the study's own analysis: Using reference gene primer amplification, nucleated cell counts were estimated. Sequencing was performed with immunoSEQ multiplex PCR; in TCRdb, only in-frame clones are kept and a portion is missing. D and trimming were read from the DNA, whereas the V and J calls and clone size are those reported in that table. The sample lists about 270,000 clones, 85% to 90% seen once, with approximately 12% in the top ten.

This chain links TRBV2 with TRBJ1-1; unclear D gene. The TCR sequence derives from a woman aged 25 to 39 with COVID-19, enrolled during active disease. Material for sequencing was peripheral blood. This CDR3 is CASSDMAGNTEAFF. CDR3 sequence (DNA): TGTGCCAGCAGTGATATGGCAGGGAACACTGAAGCTTTCTTT. Full variable domain (missing parts from reference TRBV2 and TRBJ1-1): EPEVTQTPSHQVTQMGQEVILRCVPISNHLYFYWYRQILGQKVEFLVSFYNNEISEKSEIFDDQFSVERPDGSNFTLKIRSTKLEDSAMYFCASSDMAGNTEAFFGQGTRLTVV.